The 19 T cell receptor beta chains below come from one sample, sequenced in a study of CD8 T cells in Susac syndrome. RNA amounts of about 0.5 to 1 ug underwent reverse transcription with random hexamers. MiXCR, run by TCRdb on the immunoSEQ multiplex PCR reads, gives a single entry per CDR3 protein. The sample includes some 300,000 distinct CDR3 sequences, 85% of them seen just once. The sample consisted of CD8+ T cells from PBMCs. These TCRs come from a human donor with multiple sclerosis.

This sequence joins TRBV20-1 and TRBJ2-7; D possibly corresponds to TRBD2 (5 bases). This CDR3 contains 14 residues. V lost 0 bases, J lost 3 bases, and 12 bases lay in between. Looked up from germline, CDR1 is DFQATT and CDR2 is SNEGSKA (reference sequence). CDR3 nucleotide sequence: TGCAGTGCTAGAGATAAGCGGAGAGGCTACGAGCAGTACTTC. This codes for CSARDKRRGYEQYF.

This clonotype has a single count. This rearrangement joins TRBV27 to TRBJ2-7; D is tentatively TRBD1 or TRBD2 (5 bases each). Germline CDR1 reads MNHEY; CDR2 reads SMNVEV (reference sequence). Deletions cut 7 bases from V and 5 bases from J, with 9 bases between. The length of the CDR3 is 11 residues. The CDR3 DNA follows: TGTGCCAGCACCCAGGGAGACGAGCAGTACTTC. Translation: CASTQGDEQYF.

The J gene is TRBJ1-2, the V gene TRBV12-3 or TRBV12-4, with D possibly matching TRBD1 (5 bases). The CDR3 length is 13 residues. Between the trimmed V and J ends, which lost 10 bases and 0 bases, there was a span of 12 bases. CDR3 coding DNA: TGTGCCACCCTGGGGCGTTCTAACTATGGCTACACCTTC. It codes for CATLGRSNYGYTF.

The chain is built from TRBV4-1 and TRBJ2-1, with a possible D match to TRBD2 (6 bases). CDR3 length: 14 residues. V was clipped by 1 base and J by 5 bases, with 9 bases between them. Germline assignment: CDR1 MGHRA and CDR2 YSYEKL. CDR3: CASSQGVADNEQFF. The CDR3 DNA reads TGCGCCAGCAGCCAAGGGGTAGCGGACAATGAGCAGTTCTTC.

The chain has TRBV7-9 and TRBJ2-7; 7 nucleotides agree with TRBD1. The CDR3 length is 15 residues. The junction had 9 bases not matched to a gene; V was cut back by 5 bases and J by 2 bases. Germline lookup yields CDR1 SEHNR and CDR2 FQNEAQ (reference sequence). CDR3 in amino acids: CASSPDRSRPYEQYF. In DNA, the CDR3 is TGTGCCAGCAGCCCGGACAGGTCGAGACCCTACGAGCAGTACTTC. The whole variable domain, remainder taken from reference TRBV7-9 and TRBJ2-7, is DTGVSQNPRHKITKRGQNVTFRCDPISEHNRLYWYRQTLGQGPEFLTYFQNEAQLEKSRLLSDRFSAERPKGSFSTLEIQRTEQGDSAMYLCASSPDRSRPYEQYFGPGTRLTVT.

The chain has TRBV27 and TRBJ2-1, with 8 bases that match TRBD2. In germline, CDR1 is MNHEY, CDR2 SMNVEV (reference sequence). The CDR3 covers 16 residues. J lost 0 bases, V lost 5 bases, and 6 bases had no gene match. The DNA for the CDR3 is TGTGCCAGCAGTCCGTTAGCGGGAAGCTCCTACAATGAGCAGTTCTTC. As protein: CASSPLAGSSYNEQFF.

V usage is TRBV5-1 and J usage is TRBJ2-1, with 11 bases aligning to TRBD2. CDR1 is SGHRS, CDR2 YFSETQ, per germline. The CDR3 runs 15 residues. V gave up 2 bases and J gave up 5 bases; unmatched junction bases: 3. In DNA form, the CDR3 reads TGCGCCAGCAGCTTAACTAGCGGGAGAAACAATGAGCAGTTCTTC. Amino acid sequence: CASSLTSGRNNEQFF.

V gene TRBV27 combines with J gene TRBJ2-7, with D perhaps matching TRBD1 (5 bases). CDR1 is MNHEY and CDR2 is SMNVEV in the germline V gene (reference sequence). The CDR3 runs 16 residues. Trimming removed 0 bases from V and 2 bases from J, with 14 bases in between. The CDR3 DNA reads TGTGCCAGCAGTTTATCCCATAGGGGTCTAGCCTACGAGCAGTACTTC. Its translation is CASSLSHRGLAYEQYF.

J is TRBJ2-1 and V is TRBV24-1; 8 bases line up with TRBD2. The trim removed 2 bases at V and 5 bases at J, leaving 10 bases unmatched. The CDR3 runs 17 residues. Germline V gives CDR1 KGHDR, CDR2 SFDVKD. CDR3 region: CATSDSLSGVNDNEQFF. CDR3 DNA sequence: TGTGCCACCAGTGATTCCCTTAGCGGGGTGAACGACAATGAGCAGTTCTTC.

The chain carries TRBV25-1 and TRBJ2-3; 10 nucleotides agree with TRBD2. Germline V gene lookup returns CDR1 MGHDK and CDR2 SYGVNS. V trimming: 0 bases; J trimming: 4 bases; junction bases outside the gene matches: 10. The CDR3 spans 18 residues. CDR3 protein: CASSEYPSSGSPPDTQYF. The CDR3, as DNA: TGTGCCAGCAGTGAATACCCGTCTAGCGGGAGTCCTCCAGATACGCAGTATTTT. Drawing the rest from reference TRBV25-1 and TRBJ2-3, the complete variable domain is EADIYQTPRYLVIGTGKKITLECSQTMGHDKMYWYQQDPGMELHLIHYSYGVNSTEKGDLSSESTVSRIRTEHFPLTLESARPSHTSQYLCASSEYPSSGSPPDTQYFGPGTRLTVL.

This chain connects TRBV28 to TRBJ2-1; D is unclear. Trimming left V 5 bases short and J 5 bases short, with 19 bases between. Germline V gene data show CDR1 as MDHEN and CDR2 as SYDVKM. CDR3 length: 16 residues. The CDR3 nucleotides are TGTGCCAGCAGTCCCTGGCGAGAATCCGCCGACAATGAGCAGTTCTTC. The encoded protein is CASSPWRESADNEQFF.

The CDR3 spells CASIGIAANEQFF. The CDR3 nucleotides are TGTGCCAGCATCGGAATAGCGGCCAATGAGCAGTTCTTC. The genes are TRBV27 and TRBJ2-1; tentative D call: TRBD2 (6 bases). This CDR3 has 13 amino acids. Trimming took off 7 bases at V and 6 bases at J, with 13 bases between the two ends. CDR1 and CDR2 (germline): MNHEY, SMNVEV (reference sequence).

The chain joins TRBV4-1 to TRBJ2-2, with 7 bases lining up with TRBD1. This CDR3 comprises 14 residues. Germline assignment: CDR1 MGHRA and CDR2 YSYEKL. CDR3 loop: CEKLRTGNTGELFF. The CDR3 DNA sequence: TGCGAAAAACTTCGGACAGGGAACACCGGGGAGCTGTTTTTT.

The chain couples TRBV5-1 to TRBJ2-7, with D possibly matching TRBD2 (5 bases). The length of the CDR3 is 13 residues. Germline V gives CDR1 SGHRS, CDR2 YFSETQ. V lost 3 bases and J lost 3, with 10 bases in between. The CDR3: CASSYDGIYEQYF. In DNA form, the CDR3 reads TGCGCCAGCAGCTACGACGGGATCTACGAGCAGTACTTC.

V is TRBV28 and J is TRBJ1-5, with D unclear. The V gene's germline CDR1 is MDHEN and CDR2 SYDVKM. The ends were cut back, 7 bases at V and 6 bases at J, with 16 bases in the middle. This CDR3 region has 14 residues. The CDR3 bases are TGTGCCAGCAACCCAGTTAGCAGGACTCAGCCCCAGCATTTT. Amino acid sequence: CASNPVSRTQPQHF.

The genes are TRBV20-1 and TRBJ2-1; 8 bases agree with TRBD2. V was pared by 5 bases and J by 3 bases, with 6 bases of the junction left unmatched. From germline, CDR1 is DFQATT and CDR2 SNEGSKA (reference sequence). This CDR3 spans 14 amino acids. This chain's CDR3 is CSAFSGDNYNEQFF. CDR3 sequence (DNA): TGCAGTGCTTTTAGCGGGGACAACTACAATGAGCAGTTCTTC.

V is TRBV27 and J is TRBJ2-1; 7 bases agree with TRBD2. V was pared by 6 bases and J by 5 bases, with 7 bases of the junction left unmatched. The CDR3 is 14 amino acids. Germline CDR1 reads MNHEY; CDR2 reads SMNVEV (reference sequence). CDR3 sequence: CASRPGRPHNEQFF. The CDR3 DNA reads TGTGCCAGCAGGCCCGGGAGGCCCCACAATGAGCAGTTCTTC.

The CDR3 coding sequence is TGTGCCAGCAGCCAGTTTAGCGGGATCAACGAGCAGTACTTC. It encodes CASSQFSGINEQYF. The chain is built from TRBV14 and TRBJ2-7; 8 bases fit TRBD2. The CDR3 is 14 residues long. The germline gives CDR1 SGHDN, CDR2 FVKESK. Trimming cost V 3 bases and J 5 bases; bases outside gene matches: 6.

This clonotype was seen more than once but under ten times. V gene TRBV7-2 combines with J gene TRBJ2-6; the D is unclear. Germline values: CDR1 SGHTA, CDR2 FQGNSA. The CDR3 contains 16 residues. Deletions cut 6 bases from V and 1 base from J, with 13 bases between. CDR3 DNA sequence: TGTGCCAGCAGTCAAAAGGTCCATTCTGGGGCCAACGTCCTGACTTTC. It yields the protein CASSQKVHSGANVLTF.